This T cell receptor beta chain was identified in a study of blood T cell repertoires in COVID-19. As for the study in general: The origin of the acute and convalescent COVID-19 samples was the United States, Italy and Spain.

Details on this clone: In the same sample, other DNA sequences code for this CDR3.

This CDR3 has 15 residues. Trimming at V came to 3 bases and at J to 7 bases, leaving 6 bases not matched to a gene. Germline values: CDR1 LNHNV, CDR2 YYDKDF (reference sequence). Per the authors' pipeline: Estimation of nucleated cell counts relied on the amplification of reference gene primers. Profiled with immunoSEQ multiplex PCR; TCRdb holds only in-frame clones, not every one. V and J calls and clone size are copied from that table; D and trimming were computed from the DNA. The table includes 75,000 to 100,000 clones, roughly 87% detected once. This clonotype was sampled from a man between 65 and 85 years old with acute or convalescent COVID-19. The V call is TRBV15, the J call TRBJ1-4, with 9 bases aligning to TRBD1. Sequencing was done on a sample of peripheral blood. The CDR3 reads CATSRAGQGGEKLFF. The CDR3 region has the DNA TGTGCCACCAGCAGGGCGGGACAGGGCGGTGAAAAACTGTTTTTT.